This TCR beta chain came from a study of blood T cell repertoires in COVID-19. The germline V and J ends were trimmed by 5 bases and 12 bases, with 12 bases remaining between them. Germline assignment: CDR1 SGHVS and CDR2 FNYEAQ. The CDR3 contains 11 residues. The table came from immunoSEQ multiplex PCR; TCRdb's copy has only in-frame clones and leaves some out. The sample consists of approximately 89,000 clones, about 83% of them appearing once. V usage is TRBV7-6 and J usage is TRBJ2-3; TRBD2 might be the D (6 bases). Sequencing used peripheral blood. The sequence derives from an older man with COVID-19, enrolled during active disease. The CDR3 DNA follows: TGTGCCAGCAGCCCGGGGGAGCTACAGTATTTT. Translation gives CASSPGELQYF.